These 18 T cell receptor beta chains were all obtained from the same sample, sequenced in a study of blood T cell repertoires in COVID-19. TCRdb's copy holds only in-frame clones and misses some; the assay was immunoSEQ multiplex PCR. The table has around 140,000 clones, roughly 90% seen once. Source material: peripheral blood. These receptor sequences come from a man aged 55 to 70 with active or convalescent COVID-19.

The chain recombines TRBV5-1 with TRBJ2-1; perhaps TRBD2 as D (6 bases). V lost 4 bases, J lost 4 bases, and 15 bases lay in between. This CDR3 has 15 residues. The germline V gene has CDR1 SGHRS and CDR2 YFSETQ. The CDR3 DNA reads as TGCGCCAGCAGCGTAGGAGGGAGTTATTACAATGAGCAGTTCTTC. Translating it yields CASSVGGSYYNEQFF. The full variable domain, rest sourced from reference TRBV5-1 and TRBJ2-1, is KAGVTQTPRYLIKTRGQQVTLSCSPISGHRSVSWYQQTPGQGLQFLFEYFSETQRNKGNFPGRFSGRQFSNSRSEMNVSTLELGDSALYLCASSVGGSYYNEQFFGPGTRLTVL.

The chain uses TRBV4-1 and TRBJ2-1; TRBD2 agrees at 11 bases. Trimming at V came to 1 base and at J to 0 bases, leaving 5 bases not matched to a gene. There are 18 residues in the CDR3. Germline V lookup: CDR1 MGHRA, CDR2 YSYEKL. The CDR3 sequence is CASSQALLAGVSYNEQFF. The CDR3 bases are TGCGCCAGCAGCCAAGCCTTACTAGCGGGGGTCTCCTACAATGAGCAGTTCTTC.

J is TRBJ1-4 and V is TRBV28; perhaps TRBD1 as D (5 bases). CDR1 and CDR2 (germline): MDHEN, SYDVKM. The V end lost 3 bases, the J end lost 5 bases, and 13 bases lay between the germline ends. CDR3 length: 15 amino acids. The CDR3 sequence: CASSFPGRGNEKLFF. CDR3 coding DNA: TGTGCCAGCAGTTTCCCGGGACGGGGGAATGAAAAACTGTTTTTT.

The genes are TRBV12-5 and TRBJ2-5, with D maybe TRBD2 (7 bases). Germline V gene data show CDR1 as LGHNT and CDR2 as FRNRAP. CDR3 length: 14 residues. Trimming pared 7 bases from V and 4 bases from J, leaving 16 bases between. CDR3 sequence (DNA): TGTGCTAGTGCCCAAGGGGGGGTGGTAGAGACCCAGTACTTC. Amino acid sequence: CASAQGGVVETQYF. Full variable domain (rest looked up from reference TRBV12-5 and TRBJ2-5): DARVTQTPRHKVTEMGQEVTMRCQPILGHNTVFWYRQTMMQGLELLAYFRNRAPLDDSGMPKDRFSAEMPDATLATLKIQPSEPRDSAVYFCASAQGGVVETQYFGPGTRLLVL.

The CDR3 is CASSSLAGPYNEQFF. CDR3 in DNA: TGTGCCAGCAGCTCTCTAGCGGGACCTTACAATGAGCAGTTCTTC. This chain connects TRBV11-1 to TRBJ2-1, with TRBD2 matching over 9 bases. Germline CDR1 is SGHAT and CDR2 is FQDESV (reference sequence). There are 15 residues in the CDR3. The trim removed 4 bases at V and 4 bases at J, leaving 5 bases unmatched.

A single count supports this clone. The J gene is TRBJ2-4, the V gene TRBV7-2; 8 positions agree with TRBD2. The germline gives CDR1 SGHTA, CDR2 FQGNSA. The V and J ends lost 3 bases and 3 bases, in that order; junction bases with no gene match: 1. The length of the CDR3 is 14 residues. The CDR3, as DNA: TGTGCCAGCAGCTTCACTAGCGGCAAAAACATTCAGTACTTC. Translated, it gives CASSFTSGKNIQYF.

The chain has TRBV10-3 and TRBJ2-7, with a tentative D call TRBD2 (5 bases). The CDR3 is 14 amino acids. Deletions cut 5 bases from V and 2 bases from J, with 13 bases between. Looked up from germline, CDR1 is ENHRY and CDR2 is SYGVKD. The CDR3 DNA is TGTGCCATCAGTAAGGACCTACTAGCCTACGAGCAGTACTTC. This codes for CAISKDLLAYEQYF.

V gene TRBV27 combines with J gene TRBJ1-2; 9 bases align to TRBD1. Unmatched junction bases numbered 6, after V lost 3 bases and J lost 4 bases. Germline CDR1 MNHEY, CDR2 SMNVEV (reference sequence). The CDR3 consists of 15 residues. CDR3 coding DNA: TGTGCCAGCAGTTTCGGACAGGGGATAACCTATGGCTACACCTTC. This encodes CASSFGQGITYGYTF.

The chain is built from TRBV6-5 and TRBJ1-2; 9 bases line up with TRBD1. V was pared by 7 bases and J by 2 bases, with 2 bases of the junction left unmatched. CDR1 MNHEY and CDR2 SVGAGI come from the germline V gene. The CDR3 is 13 amino acids. The CDR3 sequence is CASMGTGNYGYTF. The CDR3 coding sequence is TGTGCCAGCATGGGGACAGGGAACTATGGCTACACCTTC.

The rearrangement links TRBV5-1 to TRBJ2-3; 11 positions agree with TRBD2. CDR3 size: 16 residues. V was pared by 4 bases and J by 0 bases, with 4 bases of the junction left unmatched. Germline lookup yields CDR1 SGHRS and CDR2 YFSETQ. CDR3 residues: CASSQGTSGSTDTQYF. DNA of the CDR3: TGCGCCAGCAGCCAGGGGACTAGCGGTAGCACAGATACGCAGTATTTT.

The CDR3 bases are TGTGCCAGCAGTTATCCCCAGGGGAACAATCAGCCCCAGCATTTT. Translated, it gives CASSYPQGNNQPQHF. The chain carries TRBV6-7 and TRBJ1-5; D perhaps matches TRBD1 (6 bases). TRBV6-7 is given ORF status, its function remaining uncertain. Trimming stripped 3 bases from V and 3 bases from J, with 12 bases between. This CDR3 is built from 15 residues.

The chain links TRBV7-2 to TRBJ1-1; D remains unclear. V lost 0 bases and J 7 bases, leaving 15 bases between the germline ends. The CDR3 totals 15 residues. Per the germline V gene, CDR1 is SGHTA and CDR2 is FQGNSA. The CDR3 loop is CASSLARGLTFEAFF. The DNA of the CDR3 is TGTGCCAGCAGCTTAGCGCGCGGGTTAACCTTTGAAGCTTTCTTT.

This sequence joins TRBV7-2 and TRBJ1-4; 7 nucleotides agree with TRBD1. Per the germline V gene, CDR1 is SGHTA and CDR2 is FQGNSA. J gave up 5 bases and V 1 base, and 4 bases lay outside the gene matches. The CDR3 covers 15 residues. CDR3 residues: CASSLGRGPNEKLFF. CDR3 nucleotides: TGTGCCAGCAGCTTAGGAAGGGGGCCAAATGAAAAACTGTTTTTT.

The J gene is TRBJ1-2, the V gene TRBV19; 8 positions agree with TRBD1. CDR1 LNHDA and CDR2 SQIVND come from the germline V gene (reference sequence). The CDR3 has 13 amino acids. J gave up 3 bases and V 8 bases, and 5 bases lay outside the gene matches. DNA of the CDR3: TGTGCCAGTGGTAAGGACAGGGACTATGGCTACACCTTC. This codes for CASGKDRDYGYTF.

The chain couples TRBV28 to TRBJ1-3; 11 bases fit TRBD1. V shed 8 bases and J 0 bases; nucleotides not matched to a gene: 6. Germline V CDR1 and CDR2: MDHEN, SYDVKM. CDR3 length equals 16 residues. CDR3 sequence reads: CASRTGTGGSGNTIYF. The CDR3 nucleotides are TGTGCCAGCCGAACCGGGACAGGGGGCTCTGGAAACACCATATATTTT.

The CDR3 DNA is TGTGCCAGCAGTTTAGGACAGTCCCGGGAGACCCAGTACTTC. Amino acid sequence: CASSLGQSRETQYF. V usage is TRBV28 and J usage is TRBJ2-5, with a weak D call TRBD1 (6 bases). V was cut by 2 bases and J by 5 bases, with 12 bases left in between. This CDR3 comprises 14 residues. The germline gives CDR1 MDHEN, CDR2 SYDVKM.

The chain recombines TRBV5-1 with TRBJ2-7; 7 nucleotides align to TRBD2. V was clipped by 4 bases and J by 9 bases; unmatched bases: 10. In germline, CDR1 is SGHRS, CDR2 YFSETQ. The CDR3 covers 13 residues. As DNA, the CDR3 is TGCGCCAGCAGCCGCGTGGGGGGGGATCGGCAGTACTTC. It codes for CASSRVGGDRQYF.

The V and J genes are TRBV18 and TRBJ2-2, with D maybe TRBD2 (5 bases). The CDR3 is 14 residues long. Germline assignment: CDR1 KGHSH and CDR2 LQKENI. Deletions cut 6 bases from V and 4 bases from J, with 12 bases between. The CDR3 nucleotides are TGTGCCAGCTCCGGGGAGCTCGGCACCGGGGAGCTGTTTTTT. Encoded protein: CASSGELGTGELFF. The full variable domain, rest sourced from reference TRBV18 and TRBJ2-2, is NAGVMQNPRHLVRRRGQEARLRCSPMKGHSHVYWYRQLPEEGLKFMVYLQKENIIDESGMPKERFSAEFPKEGPSILRIQQVVRGDSAAYFCASSGELGTGELFFGEGSRLTVL.